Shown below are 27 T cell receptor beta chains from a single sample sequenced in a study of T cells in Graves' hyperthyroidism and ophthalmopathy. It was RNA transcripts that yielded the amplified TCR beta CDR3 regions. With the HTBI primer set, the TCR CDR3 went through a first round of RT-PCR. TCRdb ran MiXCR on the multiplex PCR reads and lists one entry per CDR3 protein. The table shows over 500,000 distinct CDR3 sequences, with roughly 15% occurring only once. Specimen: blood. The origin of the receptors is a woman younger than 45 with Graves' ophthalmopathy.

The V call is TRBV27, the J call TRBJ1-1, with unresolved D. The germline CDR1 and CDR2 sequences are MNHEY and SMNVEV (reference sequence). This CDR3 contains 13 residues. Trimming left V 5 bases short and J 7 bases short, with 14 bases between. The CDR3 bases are TGTGCCAGCAGTCCCGAGCCCCACCATGAAGCTTTCTTT. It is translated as CASSPEPHHEAFF.

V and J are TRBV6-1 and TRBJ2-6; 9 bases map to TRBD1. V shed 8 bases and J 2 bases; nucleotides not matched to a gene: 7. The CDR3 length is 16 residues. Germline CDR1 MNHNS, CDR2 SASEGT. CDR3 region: CASARDREAGANVLTF. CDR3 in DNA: TGTGCCAGCGCCCGGGACAGGGAGGCTGGGGCCAACGTCCTGACTTTC.

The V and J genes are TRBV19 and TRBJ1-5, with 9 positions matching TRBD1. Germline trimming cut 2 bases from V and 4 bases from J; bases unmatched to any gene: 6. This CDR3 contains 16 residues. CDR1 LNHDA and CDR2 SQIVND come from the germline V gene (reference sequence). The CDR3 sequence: CASSISGTGWNQPQHF. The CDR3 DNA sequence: TGTGCCAGTAGTATATCTGGGACAGGGTGGAATCAGCCCCAGCATTTT.

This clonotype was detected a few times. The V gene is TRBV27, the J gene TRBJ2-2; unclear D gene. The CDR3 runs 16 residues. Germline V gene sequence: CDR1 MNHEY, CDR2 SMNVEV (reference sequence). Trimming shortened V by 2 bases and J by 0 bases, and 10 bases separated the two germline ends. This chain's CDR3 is CASSLLHRSNTGELFF. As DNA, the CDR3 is TGTGCCAGCAGTTTACTGCACCGATCGAACACCGGGGAGCTGTTTTTT.

The CDR3 reads CASSLMDGGNQPQHF. Written as DNA, the CDR3 is TGTGCCAGCAGCTTAATGGACGGAGGCAATCAGCCCCAGCATTTT. The chain carries TRBV7-9 and TRBJ1-5; D is ambiguous. The CDR3 is 15 residues long. Germline values: CDR1 SEHNR, CDR2 FQNEAQ (reference sequence). V was clipped by 2 bases and J by 2 bases, with 10 bases between them.

CDR3 nucleotide sequence: TGCGCCAGCAGCCAAGGGGGGACACAGGGGACCTCCTACGAGCAGTACTTC. Translating it yields CASSQGGTQGTSYEQYF. The V and J genes are TRBV4-1 and TRBJ2-7, with 7 bases lining up with TRBD1. V dropped 1 base and J dropped 0; count of bases not matched to a gene: 9. The CDR3 totals 17 residues. In germline, CDR1 is MGHRA, CDR2 YSYEKL.

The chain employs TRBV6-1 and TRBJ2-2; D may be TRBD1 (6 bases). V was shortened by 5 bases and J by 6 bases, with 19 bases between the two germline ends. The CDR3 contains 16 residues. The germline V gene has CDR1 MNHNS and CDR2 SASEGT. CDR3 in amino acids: CASSHREGVGPGELFF. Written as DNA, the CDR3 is TGTGCCAGCAGTCATAGAGAGGGGGTGGGACCCGGGGAGCTGTTTTTT.

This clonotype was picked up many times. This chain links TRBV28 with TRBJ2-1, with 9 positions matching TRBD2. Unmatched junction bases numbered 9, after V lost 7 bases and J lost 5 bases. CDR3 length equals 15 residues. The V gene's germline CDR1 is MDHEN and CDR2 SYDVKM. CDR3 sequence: CASTLLAGADNEQFF. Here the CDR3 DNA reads TGTGCCAGCACCTTATTAGCGGGAGCTGACAATGAGCAGTTCTTC.

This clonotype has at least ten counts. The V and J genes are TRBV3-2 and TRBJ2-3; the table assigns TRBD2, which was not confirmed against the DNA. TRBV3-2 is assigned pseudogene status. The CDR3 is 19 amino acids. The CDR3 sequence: CASSPPGLAGGPMADTQYF. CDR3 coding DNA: TGTGCCAGCAGCCCCCCGGGACTAGCGGGAGGGCCGATGGCAGATACGCAGTATTTT.

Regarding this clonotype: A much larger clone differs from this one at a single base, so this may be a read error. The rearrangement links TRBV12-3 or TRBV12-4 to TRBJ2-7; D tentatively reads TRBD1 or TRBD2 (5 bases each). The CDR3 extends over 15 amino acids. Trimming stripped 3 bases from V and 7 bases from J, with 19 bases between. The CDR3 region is CASSLALVGRGEQYF. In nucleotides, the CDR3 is TGTGCCAGCAGTTTGGCTTTGGTGGGACGGGGTGAGCAGTACTTC.

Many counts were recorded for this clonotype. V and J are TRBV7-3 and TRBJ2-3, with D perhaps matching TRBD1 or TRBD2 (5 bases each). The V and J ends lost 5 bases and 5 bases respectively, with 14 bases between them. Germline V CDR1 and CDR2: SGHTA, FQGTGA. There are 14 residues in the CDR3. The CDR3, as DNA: TGTGCCAGCAGCCCTACGGGACCGGGAGATACGCAGTATTTT. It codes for CASSPTGPGDTQYF.

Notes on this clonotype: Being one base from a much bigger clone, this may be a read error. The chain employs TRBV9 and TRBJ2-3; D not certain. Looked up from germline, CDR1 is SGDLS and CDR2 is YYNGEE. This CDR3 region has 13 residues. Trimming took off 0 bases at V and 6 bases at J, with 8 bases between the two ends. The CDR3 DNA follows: TGTGCCAGCAGCGTAGCAGAGAAGGATACGCAGTATTTT. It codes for CASSVAEKDTQYF.

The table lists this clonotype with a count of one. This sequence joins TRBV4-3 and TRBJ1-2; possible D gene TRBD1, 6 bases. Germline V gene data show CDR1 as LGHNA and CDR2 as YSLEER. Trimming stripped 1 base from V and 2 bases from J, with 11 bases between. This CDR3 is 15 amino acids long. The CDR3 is CASSQGATGNYGYTF. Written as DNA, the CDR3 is TGCGCCAGCAGCCAAGGTGCGACAGGAAACTATGGCTACACCTTC.

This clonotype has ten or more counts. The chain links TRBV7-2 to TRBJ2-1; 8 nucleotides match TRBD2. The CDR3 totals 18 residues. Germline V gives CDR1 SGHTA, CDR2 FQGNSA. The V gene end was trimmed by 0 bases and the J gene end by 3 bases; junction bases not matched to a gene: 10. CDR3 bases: TGTGCCAGCAGCTTAGCGTCGGCTAGCGGGTTCAACTACAATGAGCAGTTCTTC. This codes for CASSLASASGFNYNEQFF.

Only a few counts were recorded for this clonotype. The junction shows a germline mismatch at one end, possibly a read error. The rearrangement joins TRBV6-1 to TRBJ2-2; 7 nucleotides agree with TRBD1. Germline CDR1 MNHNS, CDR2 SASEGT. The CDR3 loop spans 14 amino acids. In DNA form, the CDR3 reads TGTGCCAGCAGCGAAGACAGGGCCACCGGGGAGCTGTTTTTT. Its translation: CASSEDRATGELFF.

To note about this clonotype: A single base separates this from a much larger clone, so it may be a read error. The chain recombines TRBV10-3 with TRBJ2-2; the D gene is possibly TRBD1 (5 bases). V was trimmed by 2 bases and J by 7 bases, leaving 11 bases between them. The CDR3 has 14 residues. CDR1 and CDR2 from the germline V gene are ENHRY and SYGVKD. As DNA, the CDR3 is TGTGCCATCAGTGAGGGCAGGGTGAACGGGGAGCTGTTTTTT. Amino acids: CAISEGRVNGELFF.

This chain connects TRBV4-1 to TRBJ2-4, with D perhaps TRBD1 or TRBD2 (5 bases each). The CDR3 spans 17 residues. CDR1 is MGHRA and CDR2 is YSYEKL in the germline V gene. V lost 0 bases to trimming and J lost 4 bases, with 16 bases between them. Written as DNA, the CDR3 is TGCGCCAGCAGCCAAGACCCTGGGGCAGCGGCGAAAAACATTCAGTACTTC. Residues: CASSQDPGAAAKNIQYF.

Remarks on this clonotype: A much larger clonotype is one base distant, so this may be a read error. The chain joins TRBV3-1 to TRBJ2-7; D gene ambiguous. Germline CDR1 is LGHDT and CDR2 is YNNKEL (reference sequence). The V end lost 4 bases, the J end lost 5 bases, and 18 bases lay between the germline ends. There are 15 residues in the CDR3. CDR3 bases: TGTGCCAGCAGCCGCTGGACGTCCCCTCCTAACGAGCAGTACTTC. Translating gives CASSRWTSPPNEQYF.

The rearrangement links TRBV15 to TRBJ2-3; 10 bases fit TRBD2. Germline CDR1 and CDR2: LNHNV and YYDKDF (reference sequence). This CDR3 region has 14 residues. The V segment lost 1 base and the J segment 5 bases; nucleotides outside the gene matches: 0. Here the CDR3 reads CATSRGLAGDTQYF. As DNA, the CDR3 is TGTGCCACCAGCAGAGGACTAGCGGGAGATACGCAGTATTTT.

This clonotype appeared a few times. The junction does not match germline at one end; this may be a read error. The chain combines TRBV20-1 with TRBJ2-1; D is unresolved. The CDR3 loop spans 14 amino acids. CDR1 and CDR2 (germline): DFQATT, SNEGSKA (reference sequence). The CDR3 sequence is CRALRVAASNEQSF. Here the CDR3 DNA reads TGCAGAGCCTTAAGGGTGGCGGCGTCCAATGAGCAGTCCTTC.

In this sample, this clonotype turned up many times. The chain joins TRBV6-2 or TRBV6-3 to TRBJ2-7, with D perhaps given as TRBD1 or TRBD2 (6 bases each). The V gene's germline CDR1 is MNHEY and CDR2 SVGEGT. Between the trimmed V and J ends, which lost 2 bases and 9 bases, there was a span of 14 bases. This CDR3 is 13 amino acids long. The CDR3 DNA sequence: TGTGCCAGCAGTTACGCGGGGACATCGGCGCAGTACTTC. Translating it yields CASSYAGTSAQYF.

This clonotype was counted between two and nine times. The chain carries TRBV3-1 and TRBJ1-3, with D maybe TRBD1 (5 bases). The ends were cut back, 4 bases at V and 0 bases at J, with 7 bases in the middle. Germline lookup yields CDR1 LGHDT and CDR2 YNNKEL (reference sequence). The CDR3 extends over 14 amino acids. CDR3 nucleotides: TGTGCCAGCAGCCGAGGGGTCTCTGGAAACACCATATATTTT. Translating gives CASSRGVSGNTIYF.

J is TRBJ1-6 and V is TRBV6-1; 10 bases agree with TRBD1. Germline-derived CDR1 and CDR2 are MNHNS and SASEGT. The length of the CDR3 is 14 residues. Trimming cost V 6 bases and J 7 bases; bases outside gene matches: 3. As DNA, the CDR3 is TGTGCCAGCAGATGGACAGGGGGGAATTCACCCCTCCACTTT. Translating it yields CASRWTGGNSPLHF.

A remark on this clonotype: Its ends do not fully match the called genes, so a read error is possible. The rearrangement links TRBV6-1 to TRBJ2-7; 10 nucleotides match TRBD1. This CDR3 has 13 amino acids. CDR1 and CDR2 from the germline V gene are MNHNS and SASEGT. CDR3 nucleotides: TGTACCAGCAGCGGGACAGGGGCGTACGAGCAGTACTTC. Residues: CTSSGTGAYEQYF.

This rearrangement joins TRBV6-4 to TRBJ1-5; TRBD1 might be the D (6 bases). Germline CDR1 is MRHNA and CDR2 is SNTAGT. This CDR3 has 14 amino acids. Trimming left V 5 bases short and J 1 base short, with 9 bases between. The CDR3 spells CASSYRESNQPQHF. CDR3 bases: TGTGCCAGCAGTTACAGGGAGAGCAATCAGCCCCAGCATTTT.

CDR3 nucleotide sequence: TGTGCCAGCAGTTTATTGGGCGGTCACAATCAGCCCCAGCATTTT. Its protein is CASSLLGGHNQPQHF. The rearrangement links TRBV27 to TRBJ1-5; no clear D. The V gene lost 1 base and the J gene lost 3 bases, with 10 bases spanning the gap. Germline lookup yields CDR1 MNHEY and CDR2 SMNVEV (reference sequence). The CDR3 covers 15 residues.

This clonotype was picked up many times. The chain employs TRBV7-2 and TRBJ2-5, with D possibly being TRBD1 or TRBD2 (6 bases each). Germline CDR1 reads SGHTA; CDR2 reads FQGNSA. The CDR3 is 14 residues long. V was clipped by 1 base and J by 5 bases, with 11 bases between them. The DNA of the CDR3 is TGTGCCAGCAGCTTAGGATGGGGGGCGGAGACCCAGTACTTC. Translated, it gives CASSLGWGAETQYF.